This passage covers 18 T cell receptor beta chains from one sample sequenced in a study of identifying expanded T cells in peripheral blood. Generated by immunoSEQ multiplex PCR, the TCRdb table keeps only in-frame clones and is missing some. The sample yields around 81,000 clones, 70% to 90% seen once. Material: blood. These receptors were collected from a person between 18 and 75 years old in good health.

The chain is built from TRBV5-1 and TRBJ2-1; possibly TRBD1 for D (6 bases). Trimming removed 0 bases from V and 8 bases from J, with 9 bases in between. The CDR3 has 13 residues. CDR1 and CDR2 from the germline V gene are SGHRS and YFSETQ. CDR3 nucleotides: TGCGCCAGCAGCTTGGGTCAGGGGTATGAGCAGTTCTTC. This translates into CASSLGQGYEQFF.

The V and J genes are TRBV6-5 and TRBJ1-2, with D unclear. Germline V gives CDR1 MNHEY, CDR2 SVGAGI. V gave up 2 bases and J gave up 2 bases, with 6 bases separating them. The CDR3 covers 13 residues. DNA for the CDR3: TGTGCCAGCAGTTACAAACAGAACTATGGCTACACCTTC. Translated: CASSYKQNYGYTF.

CDR3 coding DNA: TGTGCCAGCAGCCAAACGGGAGGAGAAAAACTGTTTTTT. Protein sequence: CASSQTGGEKLFF. The chain couples TRBV11-2 to TRBJ1-4; no definite D call. V was pared by 5 bases and J by 8 bases, with 12 bases between. This CDR3 is 13 amino acids long. Germline assignment: CDR1 SGHAT and CDR2 FQNNGV.

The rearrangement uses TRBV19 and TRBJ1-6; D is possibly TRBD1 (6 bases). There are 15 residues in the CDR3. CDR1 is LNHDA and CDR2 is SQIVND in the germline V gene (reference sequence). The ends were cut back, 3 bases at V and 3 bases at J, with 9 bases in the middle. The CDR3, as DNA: TGTGCCAGTAGTATTGGACAGCTCTATAATTCACCCCTCCACTTT. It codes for CASSIGQLYNSPLHF.

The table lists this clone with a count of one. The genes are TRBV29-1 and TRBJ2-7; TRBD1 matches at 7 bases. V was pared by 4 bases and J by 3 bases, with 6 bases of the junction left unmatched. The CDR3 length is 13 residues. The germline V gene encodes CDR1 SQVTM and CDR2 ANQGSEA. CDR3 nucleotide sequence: TGCAGCGTTGGAGACAGGGTTAGCTACGAGCAGTACTTC. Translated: CSVGDRVSYEQYF.

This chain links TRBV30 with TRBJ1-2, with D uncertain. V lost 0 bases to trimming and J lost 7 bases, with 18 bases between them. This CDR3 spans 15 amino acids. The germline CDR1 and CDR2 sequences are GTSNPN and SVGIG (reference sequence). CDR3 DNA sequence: TGTGCCTGGAGTGTTCGTTATACCCTGGTCGGTGGCTACACCTTC. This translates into CAWSVRYTLVGGYTF.

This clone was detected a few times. The DNA of the CDR3 is TGTGCCAGTACCTATGACGGGAACTCTGGAAACACCATATATTTT. It specifies CASTYDGNSGNTIYF. The chain employs TRBV19 and TRBJ1-3; no clear D gene. V lost 7 bases to trimming and J lost 0 bases, with 13 bases between them. The V gene's germline CDR1 is LNHDA and CDR2 SQIVND (reference sequence). CDR3 length: 15 amino acids. The full variable domain, with the rest looked up from reference TRBV19 and TRBJ1-3, is DGGITQSPKYLFRKEGQNVTLSCEQNLNHDAMYWYRQDPGQGLRLIYYSQIVNDFQKGDIAEGYSVSREKKESFPLTVTSAQKNPTAFYLCASTYDGNSGNTIYFGEGSWLTVV.

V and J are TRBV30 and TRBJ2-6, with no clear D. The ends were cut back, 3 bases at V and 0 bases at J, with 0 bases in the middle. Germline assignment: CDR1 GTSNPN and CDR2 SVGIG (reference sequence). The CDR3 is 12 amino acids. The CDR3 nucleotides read TGTGCCTGGAGCTCTGGGGCCAACGTCCTGACTTTC. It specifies CAWSSGANVLTF.

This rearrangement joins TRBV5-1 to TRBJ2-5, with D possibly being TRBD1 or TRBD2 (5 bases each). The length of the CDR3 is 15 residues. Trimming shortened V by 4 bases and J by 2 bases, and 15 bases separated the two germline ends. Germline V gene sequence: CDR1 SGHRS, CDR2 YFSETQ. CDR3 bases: TGCGCCAGCAGCCCGGGACGGGACGGACAAGAGACCCAGTACTTC. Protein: CASSPGRDGQETQYF.

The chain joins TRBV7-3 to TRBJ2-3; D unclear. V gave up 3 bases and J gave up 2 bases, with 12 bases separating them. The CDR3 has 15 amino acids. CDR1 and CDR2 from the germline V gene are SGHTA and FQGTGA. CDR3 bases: TGTGCCAGCAGCTTGCAGGCCTACTCCACAGATACGCAGTATTTT. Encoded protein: CASSLQAYSTDTQYF.

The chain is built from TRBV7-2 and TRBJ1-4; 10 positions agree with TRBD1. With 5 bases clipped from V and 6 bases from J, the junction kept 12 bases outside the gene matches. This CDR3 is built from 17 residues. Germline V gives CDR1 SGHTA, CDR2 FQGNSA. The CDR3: CASSLTLPGTGDEKLFF. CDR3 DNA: TGTGCCAGCAGCCTAACCCTCCCCGGGACAGGGGATGAAAAACTGTTTTTT.

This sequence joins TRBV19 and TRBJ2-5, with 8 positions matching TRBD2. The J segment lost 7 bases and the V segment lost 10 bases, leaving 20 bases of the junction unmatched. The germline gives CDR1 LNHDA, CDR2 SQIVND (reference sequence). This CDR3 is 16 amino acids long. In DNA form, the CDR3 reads TGTGCCAATCCCAGTTCTCGGGGGGGCCCCCCCGGGACCCAGTACTTC. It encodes CANPSSRGGPPGTQYF.

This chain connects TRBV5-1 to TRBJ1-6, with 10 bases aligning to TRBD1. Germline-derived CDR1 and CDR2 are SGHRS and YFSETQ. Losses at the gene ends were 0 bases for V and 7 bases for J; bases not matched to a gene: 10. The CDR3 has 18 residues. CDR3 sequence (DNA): TGCGCCAGCAGCTTGGGTCTCGGGACAGGGGCGTCAAATTCACCCCTCCACTTT. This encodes CASSLGLGTGASNSPLHF.

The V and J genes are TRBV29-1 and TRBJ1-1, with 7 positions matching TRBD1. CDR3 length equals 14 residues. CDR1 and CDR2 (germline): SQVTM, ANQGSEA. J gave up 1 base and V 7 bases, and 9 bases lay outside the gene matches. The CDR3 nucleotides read TGCAGCGGTCAGGGGGGGCGAACGAACACTGAAGCTTTCTTT. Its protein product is CSGQGGRTNTEAFF.

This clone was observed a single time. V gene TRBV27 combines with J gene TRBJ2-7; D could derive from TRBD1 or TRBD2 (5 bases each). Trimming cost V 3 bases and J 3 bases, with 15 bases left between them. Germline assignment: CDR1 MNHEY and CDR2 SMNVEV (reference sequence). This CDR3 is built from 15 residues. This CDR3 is CASSFYGAVGYEQYF. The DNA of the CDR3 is TGTGCCAGCAGTTTTTACGGGGCAGTGGGCTACGAGCAGTACTTC.

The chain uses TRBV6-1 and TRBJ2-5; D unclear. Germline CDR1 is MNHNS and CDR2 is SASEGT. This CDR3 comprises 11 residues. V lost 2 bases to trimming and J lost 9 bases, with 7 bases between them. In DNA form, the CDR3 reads TGTGCCAGCAGTGAATTCAGTCCCCAGTACTTC. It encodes CASSEFSPQYF.

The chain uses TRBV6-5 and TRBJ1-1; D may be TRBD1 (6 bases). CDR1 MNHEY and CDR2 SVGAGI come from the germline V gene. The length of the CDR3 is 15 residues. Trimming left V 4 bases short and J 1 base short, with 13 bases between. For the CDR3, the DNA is TGTGCCAGCAGTTGGGCCCGGACAGCGAACACTGAAGCTTTCTTT. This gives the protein CASSWARTANTEAFF.

The CDR3 DNA reads TGTGCCAGCAGTGCCGGGTCAGACTACGACCGACCGTCCCAGCATTTT. Translated: CASSAGSDYDRPSQHF. The chain recombines TRBV5-8 with TRBJ1-5; D is undetermined. CDR3 size: 16 residues. Germline CDR1 and CDR2: SGHTS and YDEGEE. V dropped 5 bases and J dropped 11 bases, with 26 bases sitting between them. The variable domain in full, with the rest retrieved from reference TRBV5-8 and TRBJ1-5, is EAGVTQSPTHLIKTRGQQATLRCSPISGHTSVYWYQQALGLGLQFLLWYDEGEERNRGNFPPRFSGRQFPNYSSELNVNALELEDSALYLCASSAGSDYDRPSQHFGDGTRLSIL.